These 18 T cell receptor beta chains came from one sample sequenced in a study of shared clonotypes between healthy human individuals. Assay: immunoSEQ multiplex PCR; the TCRdb copy retains only in-frame clones and omits some. The table has hundreds of thousands of clones, around 79% seen once. The specimen was PBMCs. The receptor set was obtained from a woman aged 40 to 55 in good health. Some clones in this sample may be carry-over from other donors' samples.

This clone was observed once. The chain joins TRBV27 to TRBJ1-5; D is unresolved. The CDR3 has 14 amino acids. V was trimmed by 9 bases and J by 2 bases, leaving 14 bases between them. Germline V gene data show CDR1 as MNHEY and CDR2 as SMNVEV (reference sequence). Written as DNA, the CDR3 is TGTGCCAGACCCCCAGGAGGCGGCAATCAGCCCCAGCATTTT. Amino acids: CARPPGGGNQPQHF.

This clone has a single count. The chain is built from TRBV11-2 and TRBJ2-7; TRBD2 matches 13 bases. This CDR3 has 15 residues. Germline values: CDR1 SGHAT, CDR2 FQNNGV. The V segment lost 4 bases and the J segment 0 bases; nucleotides outside the gene matches: 0. The CDR3 sequence: CASSWTSGSSYEQYF. The CDR3 DNA follows: TGTGCCAGCAGCTGGACTAGCGGGAGCTCCTACGAGCAGTACTTC.

The chain carries TRBV5-1 and TRBJ1-2; 10 positions match TRBD1. The CDR3 totals 14 residues. J gave up 10 bases and V 1 base, and 7 bases lay outside the gene matches. From germline, CDR1 is SGHRS and CDR2 YFSETQ. Here the CDR3 reads CASSLMPGQGYYTF. CDR3 in DNA: TGCGCCAGCAGCTTGATGCCGGGACAGGGGTACTACACCTTC.

J is TRBJ2-2 and V is TRBV11-3; D is perhaps TRBD1 (6 bases). Germline-derived CDR1 and CDR2 are SGHNT and YENEEA. CDR3 size: 14 residues. The V gene lost 0 bases and the J gene lost 7 bases, with 9 bases spanning the gap. CDR3 in DNA: TGTGCCAGCAGCTTAGAGGGGGCCGGCGGGGAGCTGTTTTTT. Amino acids: CASSLEGAGGELFF.

The rearrangement links TRBV5-4 to TRBJ1-6, with 8 bases matching TRBD1. Looked up from germline, CDR1 is SGHNT and CDR2 is YYREEE (reference sequence). V shed 4 bases and J 10 bases; nucleotides not matched to a gene: 10. The CDR3 spans 15 residues. The DNA of the CDR3 is TGTGCCAGCAGCAGGTCCAGGACAGGGTTGTCACCCCTCCACTTT. Residues: CASSRSRTGLSPLHF.

The rearrangement links TRBV10-2 to TRBJ1-2; D is perhaps TRBD1 (6 bases). Germline CDR1 is WSHSY and CDR2 is SAAADI. This CDR3 comprises 13 residues. V was trimmed by 8 bases and J by 4 bases, leaving 14 bases between them. CDR3 residues: CASHPGVGYGYTF. CDR3 DNA: TGCGCCAGCCATCCAGGGGTAGGCTATGGCTACACCTTC.

This rearrangement joins TRBV2 to TRBJ2-7; no clear D. This CDR3 spans 11 amino acids. The V gene lost 5 bases and the J gene lost 4 bases, with 6 bases spanning the gap. The germline gives CDR1 SNHLY, CDR2 FYNNEI. This chain's CDR3 is CASSRSYEQYF. The DNA for the CDR3 is TGTGCCAGCAGTAGGAGTTACGAGCAGTACTTC. Combining the CDR3 with reference TRBV2 and TRBJ2-7 gives the whole variable domain EPEVTQTPSHQVTQMGQEVILRCVPISNHLYFYWYRQILGQKVEFLVSFYNNEISEKSEIFDDQFSVERPDGSNFTLKIRSTKLEDSAMYFCASSRSYEQYFGPGTRLTVT.

This clone was detected only once. The J gene is TRBJ2-7, the V gene TRBV19; 10 bases map to TRBD2. From germline, CDR1 is LNHDA and CDR2 SQIVND (reference sequence). Germline trimming cut 8 bases from V and 3 bases from J; bases unmatched to any gene: 13. The CDR3 loop spans 16 amino acids. In DNA, the CDR3 is TGTGCCAGTTCCGGGACTAGCGTAACCTCCTACTACGAGCAGTACTTC. Its translation: CASSGTSVTSYYEQYF.

The chain carries TRBV7-9 and TRBJ1-1; no definite D call. CDR1 is SEHNR, CDR2 FQNEAQ, per germline (reference sequence). With 2 bases removed from V and 1 base from J, the gap between germline ends came to 5 bases. This CDR3 has 13 residues. CDR3 nucleotides: TGTGCCAGCAGCTTAACAGAGAACACTGAAGCTTTCTTT. Translation gives CASSLTENTEAFF.

This clone has a handful of counts. This chain uses TRBV27 with TRBJ1-5; the D gene is possibly TRBD1 (5 bases). The CDR3 runs to 16 residues. CDR1 MNHEY and CDR2 SMNVEV come from the germline V gene (reference sequence). The V and J ends lost 3 bases and 3 bases respectively, with 15 bases between them. The CDR3: CASSLQGTAINQPQHF. The CDR3 region has the DNA TGTGCCAGCAGTTTGCAAGGGACGGCTATCAATCAGCCCCAGCATTTT.

V is TRBV4-2 and J is TRBJ2-1, with no clear D. V lost 0 bases and J 3 bases, leaving 6 bases between the germline ends. This CDR3 contains 14 residues. Germline assignment: CDR1 LGHNA and CDR2 YNFKEQ. The CDR3 loop is CASSQELLYNEQFF. DNA for the CDR3: TGTGCCAGCAGCCAAGAGTTGCTCTACAATGAGCAGTTCTTC.

Only a few counts were recorded for this clone. CDR3 sequence: CASEQVGDLHEQYF. The CDR3 nucleotides read TGTGCCAGCGAACAGGTAGGCGACCTCCACGAGCAGTACTTC. V gene TRBV6-1 combines with J gene TRBJ2-7, with D possibly being TRBD1 (5 bases). CDR3 length: 14 residues. In germline, CDR1 is MNHNS, CDR2 SASEGT. Trimming left V 8 bases short and J 5 bases short, with 19 bases between.

The rearrangement uses TRBV4-1 and TRBJ2-3, with TRBD2 matching 9 bases. Trimming removed 0 bases from V and 5 bases from J; junction bases left unmatched: 12. This CDR3 has 18 residues. CDR1 MGHRA and CDR2 YSYEKL come from the germline V gene. CDR3: CASSQDRARGAGGDTQYF. CDR3 DNA: TGCGCCAGCAGCCAAGATCGCGCCCGTGGAGCGGGAGGAGATACGCAGTATTTT.

On this clone: At the DNA level, this CDR3 is encoded by other sequences in the same sample as well. The V call is TRBV7-2, the J call TRBJ2-5; D call uncertain. The CDR3 sequence is 13 residues long. Germline V gene sequence: CDR1 SGHTA, CDR2 FQGNSA. The V gene lost 2 bases and the J gene lost 2 bases, with 6 bases spanning the gap. The CDR3 sequence: CASSLIAQETQYF. CDR3 DNA: TGTGCCAGCAGCTTAATAGCACAAGAGACCCAGTACTTC.

The chain uses TRBV27 and TRBJ1-2; no reliable D call. The germline V gene encodes CDR1 MNHEY and CDR2 SMNVEV (reference sequence). The length of the CDR3 is 12 residues. Trimming took off 6 bases at V and 3 bases at J, with 8 bases between the two ends. DNA for the CDR3: TGTGCCAGCAGACGGGAGGACTATGGCTACACCTTC. It encodes CASRREDYGYTF.

J is TRBJ2-1 and V is TRBV2, with D possibly being TRBD2 (5 bases). V was cut by 4 bases and J by 2 bases, with 18 bases left in between. This CDR3 has 17 residues. Germline V gene sequence: CDR1 SNHLY, CDR2 FYNNEI. CDR3 sequence: CASSVAGGSIPYNEQFF. In nucleotides, the CDR3 is TGTGCCAGCAGTGTTGCGGGTGGGAGCATCCCCTACAATGAGCAGTTCTTC. Complete variable domain (other parts from reference TRBV2 and TRBJ2-1): EPEVTQTPSHQVTQMGQEVILRCVPISNHLYFYWYRQILGQKVEFLVSFYNNEISEKSEIFDDQFSVERPDGSNFTLKIRSTKLEDSAMYFCASSVAGGSIPYNEQFFGPGTRLTVL.

The V call is TRBV7-9, the J call TRBJ1-1, with 7 bases fitting TRBD1. Losses at the gene ends were 5 bases for V and 4 bases for J; bases not matched to a gene: 19. The CDR3 sequence is 18 residues long. Looked up from germline, CDR1 is SEHNR and CDR2 is FQNEAQ (reference sequence). The CDR3 loop reads CASSSTRQGAEFVTEAFF. DNA of the CDR3: TGTGCCAGCAGCAGCACACGACAGGGCGCCGAGTTCGTCACTGAAGCTTTCTTT.

The genes are TRBV18 and TRBJ2-7; tentatively, D is TRBD1 (5 bases). The germline CDR1 and CDR2 sequences are KGHSH and LQKENI. The length of the CDR3 is 14 residues. The V end lost 0 bases, the J end lost 7 bases, and 13 bases lay between the germline ends. CDR3 amino acids: CASSPPGQGLEQYF. In DNA form, the CDR3 reads TGTGCCAGCTCACCACCGGGGCAGGGATTAGAGCAGTACTTC.